The rows below give T cell receptor beta chains drawn from one sample of a study of T-cell memory formation after mild COVID-19. TCRdb passed the 5' RACE reads through MiXCR, listing each CDR3 protein once. The profile shows 250,000 to 300,000 distinct CDR3 sequences, around 17% of them singletons. Source material: PBMCs or a T cell subset sorted from them (not recorded which). All receptors derive from a man aged 18-30 years who had mild COVID-19 (a few samples of this study predate the infection). Cell type and time point are not known. The CDR3 runs from the conserved cysteine through the conserved F or W. D genes are given only for firm matches. The size of a clone is reported for some rows only, either as once, few or many, or as a class for expanded clones.

TRBV20-1	once	TRBD1	TRBJ1-5	CSARVQGGNSNQPQHF	TGCAGTGCTAGGGTCCAGGGGGGTAATAGCAATCAGCCCCAGCATTTT
TRBV12-3/TRBV12-4	NA	NA	TRBJ1-5	CASAYVNSNQPQHF	TGTGCCAGCGCCTATGTCAATAGCAATCAGCCCCAGCATTTT
TRBV5-1	NA	NA	TRBJ1-2	CASTAQGYGYTF	TGCGCCAGCACCGCACAGGGCTATGGCTACACCTTC
TRBV3-1	few	TRBD1	TRBJ2-1	CASSDARVPGQVVSEQFF	TGTGCCAGCAGCGATGCGCGAGTTCCGGGACAGGTGGTTAGTGAGCAGTTCTTC
TRBV5-1	NA	NA	TRBJ1-1	CATSKQRNTEAFF	TGCGCCACCTCCAAACAGAGGAACACTGAAGCTTTCTTT
TRBV6-9	few	NA	TRBJ2-7	CASSDCFGGPYEQYF	TGTGCCAGCAGTGACTGTTTTGGGGGTCCTTACGAGCAGTACTTC
TRBV14	few	NA	TRBJ1-6	CASSQGSAVYNSPLHF	TGTGCCAGCAGCCAAGGGTCGGCAGTTTATAATTCACCCCTCCACTTT
TRBV27	few	TRBD2	TRBJ2-3	CASSLLGLAGVSDTQYF	TGTGCCAGCAGTTTACTCGGGCTAGCGGGGGTGAGTGATACGCAGTATTTT
TRBV5-1	NA	NA	TRBJ1-6	CASSGQGLWNSPLHF	TGCGCCAGCAGTGGTCAGGGCCTTTGGAATTCACCCCTCCACTTT
TRBV5-4	few	TRBD1	TRBJ2-3	CASSAGQGSTDTQYF	TGTGCCAGCAGCGCAGGACAGGGTAGCACAGATACGCAGTATTTT
TRBV27	NA	NA	TRBJ2-3	CASSFPGSDTQYF	TGTGCCAGCAGTTTCCCAGGGTCAGATACGCAGTATTTT
TRBV14	many	NA	TRBJ2-1	CASSRGPEGMSYNEQFF	TGTGCCAGCAGCCGCGGGCCGGAGGGAATGTCCTACAATGAGCAGTTCTTC
TRBV6-2/TRBV6-3	many	NA	TRBJ2-1	CASSGLRGSYNEQFF	TGTGCCAGCAGTGGGTTGAGGGGGTCCTACAATGAGCAGTTCTTC
TRBV20-1	few	NA	TRBJ2-1	CSAEPVNEQFF	TGCAGTGCCGAACCTGTGAATGAGCAGTTCTTC
TRBV4-3	few	TRBD1	TRBJ1-2	CASSQDRGEYGYTF	TGCGCCAGCAGCCAGGACAGGGGAGAGTATGGCTACACCTTC
TRBV5-1	NA	TRBD2	TRBJ2-1	CASTTLGAGGSYNEQFF	TGCGCCAGCACCACCCTTGGGGCGGGGGGTTCCTACAATGAGCAGTTCTTC
TRBV7-2	few	NA	TRBJ2-2	CASRQNGHRNTGELFF	TGTGCCAGCAGGCAAAACGGACACCGGAACACCGGGGAGCTGTTTTTT
TRBV7-6	NA	TRBD2	TRBJ2-3	CASSLATPGLAGGNPSTDTQYF	TGTGCCAGCAGCTTAGCGACCCCGGGACTAGCGGGGGGCAACCCCAGCACAGATACGCAGTATTTT
TRBV11-2	NA	NA	TRBJ1-2	CASSPEESLISGYGYTF	TGTGCCAGCAGCCCGGAAGAGAGTTTAATAAGCGGGTATGGCTACACCTTC
TRBV7-9	many	NA	TRBJ2-1	CASSSTEIEQFF	TGTGCCAGCAGCTCGACAGAGATTGAGCAGTTCTTC
TRBV12-3/TRBV12-4	NA	TRBD1	TRBJ2-4	CASSLGQGLDIQYF	TGTGCCAGCAGTTTAGGACAGGGGTTGGACATTCAGTACTTC
TRBV20-1	many	NA	TRBJ2-5	CSARPWSSPQETQYF	TGCAGTGCTAGGCCATGGAGTAGCCCCCAAGAGACCCAGTACTTC
TRBV4-1	NA	NA	TRBJ1-2	CASSQQNRDPPSSDGYTF	TGCGCCAGCAGCCAACAAAACCGGGACCCGCCGTCTTCGGATGGCTACACCTTC
TRBV5-1	many	NA	TRBJ2-7	CASSLERQFYEQYF	TGCGCCAGCAGCTTGGAGAGACAGTTCTACGAGCAGTACTTC
TRBV4-3	many	NA	TRBJ2-3	CASSQGVTDTQYF	TGCGCCAGCAGCCAAGGCGTTACAGATACGCAGTATTTT
TRBV7-8	NA	NA	TRBJ2-2	CASSLGLGGELFF	TGTGCCAGCAGCTTGGGTTTGGGCGGGGAGCTGTTTTTT
TRBV27	few	TRBD1	TRBJ1-2	CASSHDRTGYGYTF	TGTGCCAGCAGTCATGACCGGACAGGCTATGGCTACACCTTC
TRBV7-9	NA	TRBD1	TRBJ1-5	CASSLGRGQGLREPQHF	TGTGCCAGCAGCTTGGGGCGGGGACAGGGCCTTCGGGAACCCCAGCATTTT
TRBV28	many	NA	TRBJ2-7	CASSLFYEQYF	TGTGCCAGCAGCCTTTTCTACGAGCAGTACTTC
TRBV2	many	NA	TRBJ1-2	CASGWTLGGYTF	TGTGCCAGCGGATGGACTTTGGGGGGCTACACCTTC
TRBV2	few	NA	TRBJ2-1	CAAVAPAYNEQFF	TGTGCCGCTGTGGCCCCCGCCTACAATGAGCAGTTCTTC
TRBV27	few	TRBD1	TRBJ2-2	CASSLWTGYTGELFF	TGTGCCAGCAGTTTATGGACAGGATACACCGGGGAGCTGTTTTTT
TRBV12-3/TRBV12-4	once	NA	TRBJ2-1	CASTIQSGEQFF	TGTGCCAGCACTATTCAGAGTGGTGAGCAGTTCTTC
TRBV24-1	NA	NA	TRBJ2-5	CATSLPGQETQYF	TGTGCCACCAGTTTACCGGGGCAAGAGACCCAGTACTTC
TRBV27	NA	NA	TRBJ1-6	CASSFGRGGSPLHF	TGTGCCAGCAGTTTCGGCAGGGGAGGTTCACCCCTCCACTTT
TRBV20-1	few	NA	TRBJ2-5	CSAAQGGETQYF	TGCAGTGCTGCACAGGGAGGCGAGACCCAGTACTTC
TRBV6-5	NA	NA	TRBJ2-5	CASTLTGPRDVETQYF	TGTGCCAGCACCCTCACGGGACCCCGGGACGTTGAGACCCAGTACTTC
TRBV12-3/TRBV12-4	few	NA	TRBJ1-1	CASTPNRAWDEAFF	TGTGCCAGCACCCCTAACAGGGCCTGGGATGAAGCTTTCTTT
TRBV12-5	few	NA	TRBJ2-4	CASGLAGRANIQYF	TGTGCTAGTGGTTTAGCAGGCCGGGCAAACATTCAGTACTTC
TRBV29-1	NA	TRBD1	TRBJ2-5	CSGGDPGQGLETQYF	TGCAGCGGGGGGGATCCGGGACAGGGGTTAGAGACCCAGTACTTC
TRBV10-3	NA	NA	TRBJ2-5	CAIGQGYETQYF	TGTGCCATCGGTCAGGGATATGAGACCCAGTACTTC
TRBV20-1	once	TRBD2	TRBJ2-1	CSASATSGANEQFF	TGCAGTGCTTCTGCCACTAGCGGGGCCAATGAGCAGTTCTTC
TRBV5-6	NA	TRBD1	TRBJ2-3	CASMAGGRTDTQYF	TGTGCCAGCATGGCAGGGGGCCGCACAGATACGCAGTATTTT
TRBV5-1	NA	NA	TRBJ2-5	CASSSGQTHETQYF	TGCGCCAGCAGCTCCGGACAGACCCACGAGACCCAGTACTTC
TRBV7-2	NA	NA	TRBJ2-1	CASSLDGIGSSNEQFF	TGTGCCAGCAGCTTAGACGGGATAGGGAGTAGCAATGAGCAGTTCTTC
TRBV12-3/TRBV12-4	few	NA	TRBJ2-7	CASSFGGGPYEQYF	TGTGCCAGCAGTTTTGGAGGGGGACCCTACGAGCAGTACTTC
TRBV7-8	NA	TRBD1	TRBJ2-1	CASSVGTASLNNEQFF	TGTGCCAGCAGCGTAGGGACAGCGTCCCTCAACAATGAGCAGTTCTTC
TRBV20-1	few	NA	TRBJ2-3	CSARFRRSGYSTDTQYF	TGCAGTGCTAGATTTCGTCGTAGCGGTTATAGCACAGATACGCAGTATTTT
TRBV7-9	few	NA	TRBJ1-5	CASSLVVAGGGQPQHF	TGTGCCAGCAGCTTAGTGGTAGCGGGGGGCGGTCAGCCCCAGCATTTT
TRBV9	many	NA	TRBJ1-6	CASSVDGSGGSPLHF	TGTGCCAGCAGCGTAGATGGCTCAGGTGGTTCACCCCTCCACTTT
TRBV5-1	many	NA	TRBJ1-6	CASSLGRGYNSPLHF	TGCGCCAGCAGCTTGGGCAGGGGATATAATTCACCCCTCCACTTT